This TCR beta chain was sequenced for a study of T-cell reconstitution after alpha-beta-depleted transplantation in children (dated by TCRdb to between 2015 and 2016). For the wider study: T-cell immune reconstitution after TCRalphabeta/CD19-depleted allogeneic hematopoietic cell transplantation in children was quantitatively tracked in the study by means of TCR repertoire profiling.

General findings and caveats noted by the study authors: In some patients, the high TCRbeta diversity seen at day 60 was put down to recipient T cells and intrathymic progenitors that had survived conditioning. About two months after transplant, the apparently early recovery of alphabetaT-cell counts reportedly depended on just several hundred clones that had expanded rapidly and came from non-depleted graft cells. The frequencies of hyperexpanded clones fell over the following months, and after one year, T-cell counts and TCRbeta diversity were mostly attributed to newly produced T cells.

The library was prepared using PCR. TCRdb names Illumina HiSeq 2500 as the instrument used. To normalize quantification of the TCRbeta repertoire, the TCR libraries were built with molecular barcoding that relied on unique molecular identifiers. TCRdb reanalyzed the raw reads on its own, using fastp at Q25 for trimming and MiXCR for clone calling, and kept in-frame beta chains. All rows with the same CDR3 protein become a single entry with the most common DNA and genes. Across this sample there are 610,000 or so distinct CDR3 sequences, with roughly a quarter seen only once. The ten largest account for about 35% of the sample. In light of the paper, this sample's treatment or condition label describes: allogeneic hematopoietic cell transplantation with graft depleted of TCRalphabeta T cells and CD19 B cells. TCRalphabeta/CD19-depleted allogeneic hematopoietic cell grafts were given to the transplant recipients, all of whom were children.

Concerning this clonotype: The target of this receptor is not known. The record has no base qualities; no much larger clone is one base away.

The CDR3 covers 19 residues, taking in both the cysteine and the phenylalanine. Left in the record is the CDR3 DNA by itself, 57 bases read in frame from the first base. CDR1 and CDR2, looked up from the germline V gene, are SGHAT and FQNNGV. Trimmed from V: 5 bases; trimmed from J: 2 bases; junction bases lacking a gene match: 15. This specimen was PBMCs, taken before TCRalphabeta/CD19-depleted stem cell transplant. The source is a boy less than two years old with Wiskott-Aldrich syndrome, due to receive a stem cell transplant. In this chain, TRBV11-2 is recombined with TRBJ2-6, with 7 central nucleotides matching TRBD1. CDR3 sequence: CASSMGRGRSFTGANVLTF. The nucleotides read TGTGCCAGCAGCATGGGTAGGGGGCGATCCTTTACTGGGGCCAACGTCCTGACTTTC.